This is a list of T cell receptor beta chains from one sample in a study of PD-L1 blockade in urothelial cancer. Profiling relied on immunoSEQ multiplex PCR, and the TCRdb table lists in-frame clones only, not all of them. This sample has over 70,000 clones; approximately 87% occur once, and the top ten carry over 7.5%. The sequences come from PBMCs, collected around atezolizumab (anti-PD-L1) treatment. Receptors were obtained from a man aged 70-80 years with urothelial cancer. The CDR3 runs from the conserved cysteine through the conserved F or W. D genes are given only for firm matches. For some rows the clone size is stated as once, few or many, or as a class when expanded; others skip it.

J,size,D,V,CDR3,DNA
TRBJ2-5,-,-,TRBV6-5,CASSYSPLGGETQYF,TGTGCCAGCAGTTACTCGCCCCTAGGAGGAGAGACCCAGTACTTC
TRBJ1-2,-,-,TRBV5-1,CASSLAVEGDGYTF,TGCGCCAGCAGCTTGGCCGTAGAGGGGGATGGCTACACCTTC
TRBJ1-5,-,-,TRBV25-1,CASSESGSSNQPQHF,TGTGCCAGCAGTGAATCGGGATCCAGCAATCAGCCCCAGCATTTT
TRBJ2-7,few,TRBD1,TRBV5-5,CASSVRSGTGELLGSYEQYF,TGTGCCAGCAGCGTCCGGTCCGGGACAGGGGAACTTCTGGGCTCCTACGAGCAGTACTTC
TRBJ2-7,-,-,TRBV6-1,CASTRQGGYEQYF,TGTGCCAGCACGAGACAGGGAGGCTACGAGCAGTACTTC
TRBJ2-3,-,TRBD2,TRBV2,CASSLAGGGTDTQYF,TGTGCCAGCAGCCTAGCGGGGGGAGGCACAGATACGCAGTATTTT
TRBJ1-2,-,TRBD1,TRBV5-6,CASSRDRENYGYTF,TGTGCCAGCAGCCGGGACAGAGAAAACTATGGCTACACCTTC
TRBJ2-7,-,TRBD2,TRBV6-1,CASKPGLAGGYEQYF,TGTGCCAGCAAACCGGGACTAGCGGGAGGCTACGAGCAGTACTTC
TRBJ2-4,-,TRBD2,TRBV6-1,CASSEEGSGGTWNIQYF,TGTGCCAGCAGTGAAGAGGGTAGCGGGGGTACATGGAACATTCAGTACTTC
TRBJ2-4,-,-,TRBV19,CASSTQGPKNIQYF,TGTGCCAGTAGTACACAGGGACCCAAAAACATTCAGTACTTC
TRBJ1-2,once,TRBD1,TRBV4-2,CASSPHRDRVDYGYTF,TGTGCCAGCAGCCCACACCGGGACAGGGTGGACTATGGCTACACCTTC
TRBJ1-2,-,-,TRBV2,CASSERGPEAYGYTF,TGTGCCAGCAGTGAGAGAGGGCCAGAAGCCTATGGCTACACCTTC
TRBJ1-1,-,TRBD1,TRBV29-1,CSALGQQNTEAFF,TGCAGCGCCCTGGGACAGCAGAACACTGAAGCTTTCTTT
TRBJ2-5,-,TRBD2,TRBV7-9,CASSLAHGGRVRETQYF,TGTGCCAGCAGCTTAGCGCACGGCGGGAGGGTCCGAGAGACCCAGTACTTC
TRBJ2-3,-,-,TRBV7-7,CASSPGHRLTTDTQYF,TGTGCCAGCAGCCCGGGACATAGGCTCACCACAGATACGCAGTATTTT
TRBJ2-2,-,TRBD1,TRBV18,CASSPWDREILGTGELFF,TGTGCCAGCTCACCATGGGACAGGGAAATTCTAGGCACCGGGGAGCTGTTTTTT
TRBJ2-1,-,-,TRBV7-9,CASSPAGYNEQFF,TGTGCCAGCAGCCCCGCAGGGTACAATGAGCAGTTCTTC
TRBJ1-4,-,-,TRBV18,CASSPRAGILFF,TGTGCCAGCTCACCCCGTGCCGGGATACTCTTTTTT
TRBJ1-4,-,TRBD1,TRBV7-2,CASSSSVDRGTNEKLFF,TGTGCCAGCAGCTCCTCAGTCGACAGGGGGACTAATGAAAAACTGTTTTTT
TRBJ1-1,-,TRBD1,TRBV6-5,CASSYAKGAVTEAFF,TGTGCCAGCAGTTACGCCAAGGGGGCGGTCACTGAAGCTTTCTTT
TRBJ2-1,-,-,TRBV5-1,CASSLGGSQFF,TGCGCCAGCAGCTTGGGAGGTTCTCAGTTCTTC
TRBJ2-2,few,TRBD2,TRBV6-1,CASSWTSGITGELFF,TGTGCCAGCAGTTGGACTAGCGGGATAACCGGGGAGCTGTTTTTT
TRBJ2-7,-,TRBD2,TRBV9,CASSVGPTSATYEQYF,TGTGCCAGCAGCGTGGGGCCGACTAGCGCAACCTACGAGCAGTACTTC
TRBJ2-2,-,TRBD2,TRBV9,CASSALPSGSSGELFF,TGTGCCAGCAGCGCCCTTCCTAGCGGGAGTTCGGGGGAGCTGTTTTTT
TRBJ1-4,-,TRBD1,TRBV4-1,CASSQETGTESEKLFF,TGCGCCAGCAGCCAAGAGACCGGGACAGAAAGTGAAAAACTGTTTTTT
TRBJ2-5,few,-,TRBV5-4,CASSTGQIETQYF,TGTGCCAGCAGCACTGGACAGATCGAGACCCAGTACTTC
TRBJ1-6,few,TRBD1,TRBV2,CASRPRQGGWDSPLHF,TGTGCCAGCAGGCCCCGACAGGGTGGTTGGGATTCACCCCTCCACTTT